This T cell receptor (beta chain) came from a study of blood T cell repertoires in COVID-19. TCRdb's copy holds only in-frame clones and misses some; the assay was immunoSEQ multiplex PCR. Of around 110,000 clones listed, 84% are singletons. J was trimmed by 4 bases and V by 8 bases; bases with no gene match: 8. The CDR3 consists of 13 residues. Germline V gene data show CDR1 as SNHLY and CDR2 as FYNNEI. In terms of age and location, participants ranged from roughly 18 to 90 years and lived in about 25 US areas. Sequencing used PBMCs or T cells enriched from blood (not recorded which). The genes are TRBV2 and TRBJ2-7, with 7 nucleotides matching TRBD1. This TCR derives from a woman aged 25 to 39 who had recovered from COVID-19. This chain's CDR3 is CASLQGVAYEQYF. In DNA form, the CDR3 reads TGTGCCAGCCTTCAGGGGGTAGCTTACGAGCAGTACTTC. Together with reference TRBV2 and TRBJ2-7, the CDR3 gives the full variable domain: EPEVTQTPSHQVTQMGQEVILRCVPISNHLYFYWYRQILGQKVEFLVSFYNNEISEKSEIFDDQFSVERPDGSNFTLKIRSTKLEDSAMYFCASLQGVAYEQYFGPGTRLTVT.